Below, 22 T cell receptor beta chains from the same sample are listed, as sequenced in a study of cytomegalovirus exposure and HLA in healthy donors. Researchers ran the PCR with 60 Vbeta and 13 Jbeta primers. Clones were read by immunoSEQ multiplex PCR, and TCRdb kept only the in-frame ones, dropping some. In the table there are over 130,000 clones, 60% to 85% of which are singletons. Sample: PBMCs. The receptor source for this set is a man aged 50 to 60 in good health and CMV-seropositive.

This chain uses TRBV11-2 with TRBJ2-7, with D perhaps TRBD2 (6 bases). The CDR3 runs 17 residues. The germline V gene has CDR1 SGHAT and CDR2 FQNNGV. Trimming cost V 3 bases and J 7 bases, with 25 bases left between them. DNA of the CDR3: TGTGCCAGCAGCTTGACCCTCAACTCGGGACTCCTAAGGGAGCAGTACTTC. Its protein product is CASSLTLNSGLLREQYF.

The gene calls are TRBV11-2 and TRBJ2-3, with TRBD1 matching 9 bases. This CDR3 comprises 14 residues. The V and J ends lost 6 bases and 8 bases, in that order; junction bases with no gene match: 9. Germline CDR1 and CDR2: SGHAT and FQNNGV. CDR3 nucleotides: TGTGCCAGCAGTGCCGGGACAGGGCTTGGTACGCAGTATTTT. Translating gives CASSAGTGLGTQYF. Full variable domain (rest looked up from reference TRBV11-2 and TRBJ2-3): EAGVAQSPRYKIIEKRQSVAFWCNPISGHATLYWYQQILGQGPKLLIQFQNNGVVDDSQLPKDRFSAERLKGVDSTLKIQPAKLEDSAVYLCASSAGTGLGTQYFGPGTRLTVL.

The chain joins TRBV27 to TRBJ2-7; D call uncertain. The CDR3 totals 13 residues. V lost 3 bases and J lost 0, with 6 bases in between. CDR1 and CDR2 (germline): MNHEY, SMNVEV (reference sequence). The DNA for the CDR3 is TGTGCCAGCAGTTTTACAGCCTCCTACGAGCAGTACTTC. This gives the protein CASSFTASYEQYF.

The V gene is TRBV2, the J gene TRBJ2-7; D is perhaps TRBD2 (6 bases). Looked up from germline, CDR1 is SNHLY and CDR2 is FYNNEI. The CDR3 is 12 amino acids. Trimming pared 8 bases from V and 2 bases from J, leaving 10 bases between. The chain's CDR3 is CASRGSTYEQYF. CDR3 bases: TGTGCCAGCCGGGGGTCCACCTACGAGCAGTACTTC.

The chain joins TRBV7-9 to TRBJ2-1; maybe TRBD2 (6 bases). Germline loops: CDR1 SEHNR, CDR2 FQNEAQ (reference sequence). The CDR3 consists of 14 residues. V shed 4 bases and J shed 6 bases, with 13 bases lying between them. CDR3 bases: TGTGCCAGCAGCTGGCGACTAGTCGGCAATGAGCAGTTCTTC. Residues: CASSWRLVGNEQFF.

The gene calls are TRBV28 and TRBJ2-5; a weak D match, TRBD1 (6 bases). There are 13 residues in the CDR3. Germline V gives CDR1 MDHEN, CDR2 SYDVKM. Trimming stripped 8 bases from V and 6 bases from J, with 16 bases between. The CDR3 nucleotides are TGTGCCAGCGGGGGCGAGAATCCAAAGACCCAGTACTTC. It yields the protein CASGGENPKTQYF.

The V and J genes are TRBV6-4 and TRBJ2-6; the match to TRBD1 covers 7 bases. CDR3 size: 18 residues. Germline V gene lookup returns CDR1 MRHNA and CDR2 SNTAGT. V was pared by 2 bases and J by 2 bases, with 9 bases of the junction left unmatched. The CDR3 spells CASSDVGGSMAGANVLTF. DNA for the CDR3: TGTGCCAGCAGTGACGTAGGGGGCAGCATGGCTGGGGCCAACGTCCTGACTTTC.

This clone has only a few counts. The CDR3 reads CASSFGDRGHTEAFF. CDR3 DNA sequence: TGTGCCAGCAGCTTTGGGGACAGGGGACACACTGAAGCTTTCTTT. The chain combines TRBV7-6 with TRBJ1-1, with 10 nucleotides matching TRBD1. CDR1 SGHVS and CDR2 FNYEAQ come from the germline V gene. The V gene end was trimmed by 3 bases and the J gene end by 3 bases; junction bases not matched to a gene: 4. The length of the CDR3 is 15 residues.

Concerning this clone: The conserved phenylalanine or tryptophan normally closing the CDR3 is absent here, so this likely arose from a read error. The rearrangement uses TRBV25-1 and TRBJ1-2; TRBD1 aligns across 10 bases. J gave up 5 bases and V 6 bases, and 6 bases lay outside the gene matches. CDR3 length: 14 amino acids. Germline lookup yields CDR1 MGHDK and CDR2 SYGVNS. The CDR3 spells CASSQDRGRYGYTL. The CDR3 region has the DNA TGTGCCAGCAGCCAGGACAGGGGGAGATATGGCTACACCCTC.

The chain carries TRBV9 and TRBJ1-1; tentatively, D is TRBD1 (6 bases). CDR1 SGDLS and CDR2 YYNGEE come from the germline V gene. Trimming left V 2 bases short and J 5 bases short, with 13 bases between. CDR3 length: 14 amino acids. The CDR3 coding sequence is TGTGCCAGCAGCGTTGGGGGCCTGGGGACTGAAGCTTTCTTT. This translates into CASSVGGLGTEAFF. Supplemented by reference TRBV9 and TRBJ1-1, the full variable domain reads DSGVTQTPKHLITATGQRVTLRCSPRSGDLSVYWYQQSLDQGLQFLIQYYNGEERAKGNILERFSAQQFPDLHSELNLSSLELGDSALYFCASSVGGLGTEAFFGQGTRLTVV.

This chain links TRBV5-1 with TRBJ2-6; 9 positions agree with TRBD1. CDR1 and CDR2 from the germline V gene are SGHRS and YFSETQ. The J segment lost 6 bases and the V segment lost 4 bases, leaving 5 bases of the junction unmatched. The CDR3 is 15 amino acids. The CDR3 region is CASSGTGSVANVLTF. The CDR3 bases are TGCGCCAGCAGCGGGACAGGGTCGGTGGCCAACGTCCTGACTTTC.

The rearrangement uses TRBV7-2 and TRBJ2-7, with D perhaps matching TRBD2 (5 bases). Germline-derived CDR1 and CDR2 are SGHTA and FQGNSA. The CDR3 spans 14 residues. Deletions cut 11 bases from V and 3 bases from J, with 20 bases between. The CDR3 coding sequence is TGTGCCCGCACACCCGGGGTCGGCGGCTACGAGCAGTACTTC. This gives the protein CARTPGVGGYEQYF.

The chain uses TRBV28 and TRBJ2-5; 7 nucleotides match TRBD2. Germline CDR1 MDHEN, CDR2 SYDVKM. The CDR3 covers 15 residues. With 2 bases clipped from V and 1 base from J, the junction kept 4 bases outside the gene matches. The CDR3 loop reads CASSLGWEGQETQYF. In nucleotides, the CDR3 is TGTGCCAGCAGTTTAGGGTGGGAGGGCCAAGAGACCCAGTACTTC.

The rearrangement joins TRBV7-9 to TRBJ1-4; D is unresolved. Trimming stripped 5 bases from V and 3 bases from J, with 22 bases between. CDR1 is SEHNR and CDR2 is FQNEAQ in the germline V gene (reference sequence). This CDR3 contains 18 residues. The CDR3: CASSLNIPRGSANEKLFF. The DNA of the CDR3 is TGTGCCAGCAGCCTGAATATCCCCCGCGGGTCGGCTAATGAAAAACTGTTTTTT.

The chain carries TRBV27 and TRBJ2-5, with a possible D match to TRBD2 (6 bases). This CDR3 is 16 amino acids long. Germline-derived CDR1 and CDR2 are MNHEY and SMNVEV (reference sequence). V gave up 5 bases and J gave up 1 base, with 17 bases separating them. CDR3 residues: CASSPIRGNTQETQYF. CDR3 bases: TGTGCCAGCAGTCCAATCCGGGGGAATACCCAAGAGACCCAGTACTTC.

The rearrangement links TRBV2 to TRBJ2-2; TRBD2 agrees at 12 bases. Germline V CDR1 and CDR2: SNHLY, FYNNEI. This CDR3 is 17 amino acids long. The V and J ends lost 4 bases and 0 bases, in that order; junction bases with no gene match: 3. The CDR3, as DNA: TGTGCCAGCAGTGGTGGACTAGCGGGACCGAACACCGGGGAGCTGTTTTTT. Translating it yields CASSGGLAGPNTGELFF.

The chain uses TRBV18 and TRBJ1-5; no reliable D call. This CDR3 contains 15 residues. CDR1 and CDR2 from the germline V gene are KGHSH and LQKENI. V was shortened by 4 bases and J by 0 bases, with 10 bases between the two germline ends. The CDR3, as DNA: TGTGCCAGCTCACTCACGGTGAATAGCAATCAGCCCCAGCATTTT. Translated: CASSLTVNSNQPQHF.

The chain uses TRBV18 and TRBJ1-1, with D unclear. The germline V gene encodes CDR1 KGHSH and CDR2 LQKENI. Trimming removed 5 bases at V and 1 base at J, with 11 bases between. The CDR3 has 14 amino acids. As DNA, the CDR3 is TGTGCCAGCTCATATGGAGCCTCGAACACTGAAGCTTTCTTT. Encoded protein: CASSYGASNTEAFF.

This clone appeared once. A junction boundary mismatches the germline segment, possibly from a read error. The chain links TRBV19 to TRBJ1-1; tentative D call: TRBD1 (5 bases). CDR3 length: 13 residues. The germline gives CDR1 LNHDA, CDR2 SQIVND (reference sequence). CDR3 sequence (DNA): TGTGCCAGTATAGACAGAGCAAACACTGAAGTTTTCTTT. This translates into CASIDRANTEVFF.

The chain links TRBV2 to TRBJ2-1; D uncertain. The germline gives CDR1 SNHLY, CDR2 FYNNEI. Trimming stripped 2 bases from V and 11 bases from J, with 10 bases between. This CDR3 comprises 12 residues. The CDR3 spells CASSEMEYKQFF. Here the CDR3 DNA reads TGTGCCAGCAGTGAAATGGAGTACAAGCAGTTCTTC.

As for this clone: The junction differs from germline at one of its ends, possibly a read error. J is TRBJ2-2 and V is TRBV7-9; TRBD2 matches 11 bases. The CDR3 contains 16 residues. CDR1 is SEHNR and CDR2 is FQNEAQ in the germline V gene (reference sequence). The CDR3 sequence: CSSSSGLAEYTGELFF. The CDR3 nucleotides read TGTTCCAGCAGCTCGGGACTAGCGGAGTACACCGGGGAGCTGTTTTTT.

V gene TRBV18 combines with J gene TRBJ1-1; 7 bases are shared with TRBD1. V lost 3 bases, J lost 3 bases, and 7 bases stayed unmatched. Per the germline V gene, CDR1 is KGHSH and CDR2 is LQKENI. The CDR3 consists of 15 residues. In DNA form, the CDR3 reads TGTGCCAGCTCACCCGGGACAGCAAGGGACACTGAAGCTTTCTTT. As protein: CASSPGTARDTEAFF.